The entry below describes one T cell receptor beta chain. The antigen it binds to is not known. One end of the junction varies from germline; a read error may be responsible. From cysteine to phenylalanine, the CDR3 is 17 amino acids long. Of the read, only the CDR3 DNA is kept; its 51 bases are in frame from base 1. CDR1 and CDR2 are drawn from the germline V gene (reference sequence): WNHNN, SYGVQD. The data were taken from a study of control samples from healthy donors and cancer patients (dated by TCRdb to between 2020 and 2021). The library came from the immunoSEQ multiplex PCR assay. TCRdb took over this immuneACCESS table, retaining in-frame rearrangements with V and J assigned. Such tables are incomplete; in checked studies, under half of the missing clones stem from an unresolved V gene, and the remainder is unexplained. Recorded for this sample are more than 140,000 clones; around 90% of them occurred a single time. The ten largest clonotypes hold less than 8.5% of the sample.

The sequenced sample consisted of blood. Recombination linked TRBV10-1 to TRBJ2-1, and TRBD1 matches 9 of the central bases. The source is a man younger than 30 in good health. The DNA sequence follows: TGCACCAGCTCCCATCGAGAACAGGGGGCCTCATACAATGAGCAGTTCTTC. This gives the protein CTSSHREQGASYNEQFF.